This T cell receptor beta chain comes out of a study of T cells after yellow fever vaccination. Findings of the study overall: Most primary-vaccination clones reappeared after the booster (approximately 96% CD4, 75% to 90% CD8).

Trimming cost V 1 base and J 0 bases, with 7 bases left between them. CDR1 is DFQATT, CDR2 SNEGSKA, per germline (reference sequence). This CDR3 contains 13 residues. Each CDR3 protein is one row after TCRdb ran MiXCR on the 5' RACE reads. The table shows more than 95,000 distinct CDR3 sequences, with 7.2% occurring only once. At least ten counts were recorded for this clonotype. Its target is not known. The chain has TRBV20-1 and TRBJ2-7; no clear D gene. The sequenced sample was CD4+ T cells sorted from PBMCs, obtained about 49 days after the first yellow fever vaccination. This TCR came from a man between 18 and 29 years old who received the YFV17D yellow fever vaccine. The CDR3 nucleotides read TGCAGTGCTAGAGCCCCCCTCTCCTACGAGCAGTACGTC. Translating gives CSARAPLSYEQYV.